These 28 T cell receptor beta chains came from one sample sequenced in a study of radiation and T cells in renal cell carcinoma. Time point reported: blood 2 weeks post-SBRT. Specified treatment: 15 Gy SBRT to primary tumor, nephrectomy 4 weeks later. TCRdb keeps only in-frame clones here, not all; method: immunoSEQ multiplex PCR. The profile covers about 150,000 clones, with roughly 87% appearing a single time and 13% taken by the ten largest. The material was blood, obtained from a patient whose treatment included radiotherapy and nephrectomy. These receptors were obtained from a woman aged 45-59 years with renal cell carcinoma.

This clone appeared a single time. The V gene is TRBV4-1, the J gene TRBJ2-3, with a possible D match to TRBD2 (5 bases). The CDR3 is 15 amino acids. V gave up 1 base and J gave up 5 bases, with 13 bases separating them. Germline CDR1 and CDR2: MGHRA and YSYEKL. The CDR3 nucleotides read TGCGCCAGCAGCCAAGTCGGGCTAGCAATAGATACGCAGTATTTT. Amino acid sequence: CASSQVGLAIDTQYF.

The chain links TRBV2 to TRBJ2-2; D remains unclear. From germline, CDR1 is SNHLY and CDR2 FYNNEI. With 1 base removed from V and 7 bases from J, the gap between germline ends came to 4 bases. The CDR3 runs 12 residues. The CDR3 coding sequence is TGTGCCAGCAGTGAAGAATACGGGGAGCTGTTTTTT. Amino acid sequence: CASSEEYGELFF.

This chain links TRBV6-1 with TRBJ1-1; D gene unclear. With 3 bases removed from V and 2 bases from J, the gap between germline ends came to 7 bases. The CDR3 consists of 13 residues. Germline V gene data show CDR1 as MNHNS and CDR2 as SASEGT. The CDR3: CASSDSRNTEAFF. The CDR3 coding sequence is TGTGCCAGCAGTGACAGCAGAAACACTGAAGCTTTCTTT.

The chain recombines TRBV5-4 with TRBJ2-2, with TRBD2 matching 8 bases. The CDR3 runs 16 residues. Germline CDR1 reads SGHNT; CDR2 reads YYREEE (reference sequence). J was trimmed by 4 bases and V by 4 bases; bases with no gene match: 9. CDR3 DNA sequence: TGTGCCAGCAGCCTTGGTAGCGGGGTGGTCACCGGGGAGCTGTTTTTT. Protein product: CASSLGSGVVTGELFF.

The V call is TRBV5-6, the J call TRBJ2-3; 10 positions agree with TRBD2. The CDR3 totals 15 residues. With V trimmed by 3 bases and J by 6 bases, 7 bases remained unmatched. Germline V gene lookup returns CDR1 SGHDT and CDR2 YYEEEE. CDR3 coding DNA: TGTGCCAGCAGCTGGGGAACTAGCGGGGTGGATACGCAGTATTTT. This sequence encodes CASSWGTSGVDTQYF.

The CDR3 loop reads CASSPTRRDDTQYF. In DNA, the CDR3 is TGTGCCAGCTCACCGACCCGACGAGATGATACGCAGTATTTT. This chain links TRBV18 with TRBJ2-3; D is unresolved. Trimming removed 3 bases from V and 6 bases from J, with 13 bases in between. This CDR3 comprises 14 residues. Germline V gives CDR1 KGHSH, CDR2 LQKENI.

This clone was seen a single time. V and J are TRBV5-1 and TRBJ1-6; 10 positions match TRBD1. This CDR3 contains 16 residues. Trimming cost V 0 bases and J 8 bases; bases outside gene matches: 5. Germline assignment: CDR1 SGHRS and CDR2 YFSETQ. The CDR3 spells CASSLDGTGADSPLHF. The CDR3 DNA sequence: TGCGCCAGCAGCTTGGATGGGACAGGGGCTGATTCACCCCTCCACTTT. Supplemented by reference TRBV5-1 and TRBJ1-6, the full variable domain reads KAGVTQTPRYLIKTRGQQVTLSCSPISGHRSVSWYQQTPGQGLQFLFEYFSETQRNKGNFPGRFSGRQFSNSRSEMNVSTLELGDSALYLCASSLDGTGADSPLHFGNGTRLTVT.

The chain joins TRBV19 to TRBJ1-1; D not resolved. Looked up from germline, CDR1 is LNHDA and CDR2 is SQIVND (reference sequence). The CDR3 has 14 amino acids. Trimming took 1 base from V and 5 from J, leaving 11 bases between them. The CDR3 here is CASSIVGRGTEAFF. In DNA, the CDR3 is TGTGCCAGTAGTATAGTTGGTCGGGGAACTGAAGCTTTCTTT.

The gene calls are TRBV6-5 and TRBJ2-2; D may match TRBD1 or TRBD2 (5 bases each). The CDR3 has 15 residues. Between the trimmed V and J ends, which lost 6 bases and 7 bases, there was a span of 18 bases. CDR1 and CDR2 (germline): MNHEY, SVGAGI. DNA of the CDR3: TGTGCCAGCAGAGTTCCGGGACCAGGCAACGGGGAGCTGTTTTTT. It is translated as CASRVPGPGNGELFF.

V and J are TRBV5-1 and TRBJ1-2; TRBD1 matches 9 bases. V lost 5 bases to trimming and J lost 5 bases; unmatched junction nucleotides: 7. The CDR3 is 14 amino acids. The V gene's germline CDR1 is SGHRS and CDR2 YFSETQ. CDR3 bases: TGCGCCAGCAGTCAAACAGGGGGCATTTATGGCTACACCTTC. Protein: CASSQTGGIYGYTF. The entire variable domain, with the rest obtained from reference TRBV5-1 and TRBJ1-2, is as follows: KAGVTQTPRYLIKTRGQQVTLSCSPISGHRSVSWYQQTPGQGLQFLFEYFSETQRNKGNFPGRFSGRQFSNSRSEMNVSTLELGDSALYLCASSQTGGIYGYTFGSGTRLTVV.

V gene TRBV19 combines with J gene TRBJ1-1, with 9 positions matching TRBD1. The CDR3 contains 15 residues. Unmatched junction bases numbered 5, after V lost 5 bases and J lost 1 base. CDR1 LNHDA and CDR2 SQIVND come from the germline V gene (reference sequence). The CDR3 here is CASSGPGQGNTEAFF. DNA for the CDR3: TGTGCCAGTAGTGGTCCGGGACAGGGGAACACTGAAGCTTTCTTT.

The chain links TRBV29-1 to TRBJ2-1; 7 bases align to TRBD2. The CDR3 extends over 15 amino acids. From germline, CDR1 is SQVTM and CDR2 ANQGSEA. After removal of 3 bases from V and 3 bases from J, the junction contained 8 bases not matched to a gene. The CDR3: CSVDPVASGYNEQFF. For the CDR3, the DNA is TGCAGCGTTGACCCGGTGGCTAGCGGCTACAATGAGCAGTTCTTC.

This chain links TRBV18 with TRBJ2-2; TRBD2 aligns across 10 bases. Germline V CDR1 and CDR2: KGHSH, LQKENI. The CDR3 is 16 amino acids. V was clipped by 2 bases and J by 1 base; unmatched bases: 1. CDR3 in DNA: TGTGCCAGCTCACCAAGGACTAGCGGGAACACCGGGGAGCTGTTTTTT. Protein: CASSPRTSGNTGELFF.

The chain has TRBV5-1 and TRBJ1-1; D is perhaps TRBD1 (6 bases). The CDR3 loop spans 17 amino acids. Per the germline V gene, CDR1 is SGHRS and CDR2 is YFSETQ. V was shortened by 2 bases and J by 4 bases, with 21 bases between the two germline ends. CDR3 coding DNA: TGCGCCAGCAGCTTTACCGGGACACCAACTTTAGGCACTGAAGCTTTCTTT. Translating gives CASSFTGTPTLGTEAFF.

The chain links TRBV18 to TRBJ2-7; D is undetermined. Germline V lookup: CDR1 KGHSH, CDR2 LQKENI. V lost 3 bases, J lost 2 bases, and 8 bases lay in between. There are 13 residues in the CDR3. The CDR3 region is CASSPPGTYEQYF. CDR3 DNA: TGTGCCAGCTCACCCCCCGGCACCTACGAGCAGTACTTC.

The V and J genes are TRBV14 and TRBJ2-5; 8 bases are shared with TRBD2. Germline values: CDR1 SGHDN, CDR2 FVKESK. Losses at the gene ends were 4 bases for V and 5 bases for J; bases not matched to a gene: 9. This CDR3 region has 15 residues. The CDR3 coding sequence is TGTGCCAGCAGCCCCCAACGGGGGGGCGCGGAGACCCAGTACTTC. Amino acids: CASSPQRGGAETQYF.

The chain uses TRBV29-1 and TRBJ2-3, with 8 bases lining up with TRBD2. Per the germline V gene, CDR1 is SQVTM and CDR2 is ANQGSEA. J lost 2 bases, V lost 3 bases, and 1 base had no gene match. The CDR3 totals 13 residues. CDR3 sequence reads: CSVERGATDTQYF. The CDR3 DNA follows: TGCAGCGTTGAGCGGGGGGCCACAGATACGCAGTATTTT.

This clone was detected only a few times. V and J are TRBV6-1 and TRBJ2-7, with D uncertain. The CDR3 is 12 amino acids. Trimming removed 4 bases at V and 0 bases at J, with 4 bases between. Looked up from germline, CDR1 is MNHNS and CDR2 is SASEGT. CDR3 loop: CASSVYSYEQYF. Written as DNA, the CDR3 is TGTGCCAGCAGTGTATACTCCTACGAGCAGTACTTC.

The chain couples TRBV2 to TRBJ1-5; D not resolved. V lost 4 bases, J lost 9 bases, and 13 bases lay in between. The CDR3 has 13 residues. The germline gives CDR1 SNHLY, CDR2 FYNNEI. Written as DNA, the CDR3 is TGTGCCAGCAGTGTGGGCAACGTGAGGCCCCAGCATTTT. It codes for CASSVGNVRPQHF.

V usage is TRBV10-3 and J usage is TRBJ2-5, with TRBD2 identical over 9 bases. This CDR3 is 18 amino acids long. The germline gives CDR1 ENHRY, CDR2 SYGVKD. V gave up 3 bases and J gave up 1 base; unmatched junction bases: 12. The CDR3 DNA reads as TGTGCCATCAGTGAATCTGGCTTTGGCGGGGGGGCCCAAGAGACCCAGTACTTC. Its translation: CAISESGFGGGAQETQYF.

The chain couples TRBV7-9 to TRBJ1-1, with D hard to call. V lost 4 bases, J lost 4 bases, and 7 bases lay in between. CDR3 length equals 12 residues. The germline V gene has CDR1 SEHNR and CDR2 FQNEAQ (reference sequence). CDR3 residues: CASSSTRTEAFF. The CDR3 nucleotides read TGTGCCAGCAGCTCAACCCGCACTGAAGCTTTCTTT.

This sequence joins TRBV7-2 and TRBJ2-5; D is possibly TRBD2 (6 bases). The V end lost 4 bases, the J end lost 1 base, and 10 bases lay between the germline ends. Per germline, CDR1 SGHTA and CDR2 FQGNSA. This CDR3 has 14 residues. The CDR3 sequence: CASSYQAGQETQYF. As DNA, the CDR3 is TGTGCCAGCAGCTACCAAGCGGGCCAAGAGACCCAGTACTTC.

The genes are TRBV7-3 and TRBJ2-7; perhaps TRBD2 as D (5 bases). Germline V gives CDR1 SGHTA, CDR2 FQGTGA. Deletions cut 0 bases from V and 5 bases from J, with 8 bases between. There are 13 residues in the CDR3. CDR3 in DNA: TGTGCCAGCAGCTTAACGCGTAGCGACGAGCAGTACTTC. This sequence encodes CASSLTRSDEQYF.

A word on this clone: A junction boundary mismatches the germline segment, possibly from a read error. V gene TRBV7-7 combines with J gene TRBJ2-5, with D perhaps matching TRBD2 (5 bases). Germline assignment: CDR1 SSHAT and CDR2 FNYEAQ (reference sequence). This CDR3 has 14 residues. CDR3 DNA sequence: TGTGCTAGCAGCCTCCGACGGGGACAAGAGACCCAGTACTTC. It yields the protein CASSLRRGQETQYF.

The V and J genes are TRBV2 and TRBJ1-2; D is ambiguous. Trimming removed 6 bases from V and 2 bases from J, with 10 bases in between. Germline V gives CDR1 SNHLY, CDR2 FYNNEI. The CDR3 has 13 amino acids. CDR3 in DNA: TGTGCCAGCAGCGGAACAAGGAACTATGGCTACACCTTC. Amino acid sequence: CASSGTRNYGYTF.

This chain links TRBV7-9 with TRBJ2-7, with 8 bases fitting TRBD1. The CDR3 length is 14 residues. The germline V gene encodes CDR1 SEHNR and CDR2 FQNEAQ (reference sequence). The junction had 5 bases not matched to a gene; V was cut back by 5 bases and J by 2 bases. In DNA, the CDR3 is TGTGCCAGCAGCCACCGGGACAGGACCTACGAGCAGTACTTC. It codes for CASSHRDRTYEQYF.

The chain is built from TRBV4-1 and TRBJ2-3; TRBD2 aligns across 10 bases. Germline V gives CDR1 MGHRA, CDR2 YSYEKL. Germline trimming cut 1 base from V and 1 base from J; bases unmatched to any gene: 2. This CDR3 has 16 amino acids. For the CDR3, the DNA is TGCGCCAGCAGCCAAGCCGGGACTAGCGGCACAGATACGCAGTATTTT. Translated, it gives CASSQAGTSGTDTQYF.

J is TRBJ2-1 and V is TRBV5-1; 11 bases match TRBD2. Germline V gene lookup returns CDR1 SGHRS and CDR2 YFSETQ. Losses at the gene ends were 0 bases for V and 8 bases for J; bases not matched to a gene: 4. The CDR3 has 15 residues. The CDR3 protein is CASSLEGLAVYEQFF. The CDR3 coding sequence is TGCGCCAGCAGCTTGGAGGGACTAGCGGTTTATGAGCAGTTCTTC.